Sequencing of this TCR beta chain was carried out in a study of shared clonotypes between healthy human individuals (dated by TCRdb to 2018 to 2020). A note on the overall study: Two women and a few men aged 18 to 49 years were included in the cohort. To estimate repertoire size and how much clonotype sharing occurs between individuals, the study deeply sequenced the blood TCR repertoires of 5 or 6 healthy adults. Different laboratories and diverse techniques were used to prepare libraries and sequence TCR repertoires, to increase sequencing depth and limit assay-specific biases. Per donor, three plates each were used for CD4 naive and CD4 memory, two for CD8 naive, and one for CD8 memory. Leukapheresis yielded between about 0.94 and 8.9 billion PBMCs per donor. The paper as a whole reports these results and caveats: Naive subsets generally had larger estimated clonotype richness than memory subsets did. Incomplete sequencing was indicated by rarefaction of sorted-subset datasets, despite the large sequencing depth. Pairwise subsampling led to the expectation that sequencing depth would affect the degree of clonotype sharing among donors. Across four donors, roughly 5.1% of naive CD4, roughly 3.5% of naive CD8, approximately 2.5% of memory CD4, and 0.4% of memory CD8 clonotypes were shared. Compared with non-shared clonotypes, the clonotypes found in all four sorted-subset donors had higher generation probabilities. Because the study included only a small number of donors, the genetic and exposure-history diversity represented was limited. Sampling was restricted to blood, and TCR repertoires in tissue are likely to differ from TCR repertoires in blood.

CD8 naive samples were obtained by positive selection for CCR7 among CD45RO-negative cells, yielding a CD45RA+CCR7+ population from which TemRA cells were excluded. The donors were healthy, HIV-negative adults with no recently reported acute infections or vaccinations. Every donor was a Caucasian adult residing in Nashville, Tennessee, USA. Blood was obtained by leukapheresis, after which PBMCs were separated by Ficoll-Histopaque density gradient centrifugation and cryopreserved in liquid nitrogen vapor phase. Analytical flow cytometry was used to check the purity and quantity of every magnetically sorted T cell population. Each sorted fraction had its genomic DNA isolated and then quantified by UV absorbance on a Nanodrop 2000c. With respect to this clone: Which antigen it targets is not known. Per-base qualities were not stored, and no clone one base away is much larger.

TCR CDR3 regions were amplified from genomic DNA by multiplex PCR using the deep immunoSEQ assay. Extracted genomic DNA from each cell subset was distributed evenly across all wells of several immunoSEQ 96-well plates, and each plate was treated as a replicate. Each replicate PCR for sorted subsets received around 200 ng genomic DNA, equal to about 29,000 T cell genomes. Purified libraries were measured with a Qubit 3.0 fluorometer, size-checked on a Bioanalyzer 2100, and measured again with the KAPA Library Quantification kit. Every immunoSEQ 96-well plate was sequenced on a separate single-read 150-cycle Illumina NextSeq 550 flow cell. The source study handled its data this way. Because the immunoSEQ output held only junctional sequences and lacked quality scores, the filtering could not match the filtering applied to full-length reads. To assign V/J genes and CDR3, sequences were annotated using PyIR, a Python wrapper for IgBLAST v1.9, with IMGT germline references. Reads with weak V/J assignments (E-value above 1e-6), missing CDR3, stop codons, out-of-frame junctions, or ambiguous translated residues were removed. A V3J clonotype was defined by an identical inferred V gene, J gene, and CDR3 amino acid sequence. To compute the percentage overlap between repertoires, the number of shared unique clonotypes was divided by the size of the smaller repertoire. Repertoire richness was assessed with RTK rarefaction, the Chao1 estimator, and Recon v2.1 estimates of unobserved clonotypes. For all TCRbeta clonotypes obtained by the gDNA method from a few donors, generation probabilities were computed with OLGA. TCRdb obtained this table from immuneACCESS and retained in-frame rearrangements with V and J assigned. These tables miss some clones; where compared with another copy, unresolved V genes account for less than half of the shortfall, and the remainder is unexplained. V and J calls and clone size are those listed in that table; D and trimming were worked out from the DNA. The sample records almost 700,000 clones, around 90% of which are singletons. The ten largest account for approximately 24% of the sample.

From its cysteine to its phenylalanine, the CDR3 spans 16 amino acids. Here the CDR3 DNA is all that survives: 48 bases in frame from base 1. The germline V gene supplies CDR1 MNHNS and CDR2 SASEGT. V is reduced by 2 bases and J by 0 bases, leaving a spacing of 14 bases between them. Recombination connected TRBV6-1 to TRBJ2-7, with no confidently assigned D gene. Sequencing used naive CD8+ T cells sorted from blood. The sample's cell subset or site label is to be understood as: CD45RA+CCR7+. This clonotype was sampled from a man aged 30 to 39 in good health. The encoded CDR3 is CASSEIGFPSSYEQYF. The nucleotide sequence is TGTGCCAGCAGTGAAATAGGCTTCCCGAGCTCCTACGAGCAGTACTTC.